This section outlines one T cell receptor (beta chain) sequence together with its context. What it recognizes is unknown. There are 13 residues in the CDR3. The germline CDR1 and CDR2 sequences are SGHAT and FQDESV (reference sequence). TCRbeta libraries were built with three rounds of nested PCR, modified from ARM-PCR. MiXCR, run by TCRdb on the multiplex PCR reads, gives a single entry per CDR3 protein. The sample lists 95,000 to 150,000 distinct CDR3 sequences, around three fifths seen once, with roughly 12% in the top ten. The sample belongs to a study of tumor and adjacent non-tumor tissue in lung cancer. Study-wide results and caveats: Top 100 clones took a larger repertoire share in normal lung.

No cell sorting was done before RNA was extracted from the tissue. The chain has TRBV11-1 and TRBJ2-1; a weak D match, TRBD1 (5 bases). The tail of the sequence fits TRBJ2-7 better, so the J call may be wrong. The sequencing sample was made of lung tumor tissue. The receptor comes from a man aged 25-40 years with non-small cell lung cancer. CDR3 protein: CASSLGQLDEQYF. The CDR3 DNA follows: TGTGCCAGCAGCTTAGGACAGCTCGATGAGCAGTACTTC.